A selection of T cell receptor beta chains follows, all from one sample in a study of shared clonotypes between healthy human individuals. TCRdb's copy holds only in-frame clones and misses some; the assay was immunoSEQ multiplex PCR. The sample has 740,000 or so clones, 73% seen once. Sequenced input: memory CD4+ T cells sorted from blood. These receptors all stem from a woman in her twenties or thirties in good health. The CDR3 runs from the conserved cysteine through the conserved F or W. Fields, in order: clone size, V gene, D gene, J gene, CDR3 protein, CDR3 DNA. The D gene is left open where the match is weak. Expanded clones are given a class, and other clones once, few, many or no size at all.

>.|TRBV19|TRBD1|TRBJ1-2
CASQTRQGVGYTF
TGTGCCAGTCAGACTCGACAGGGGGTTGGCTACACCTTC
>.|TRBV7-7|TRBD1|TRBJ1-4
CASSPGDSHKGKLFF
TGTGCCAGCAGCCCGGGGGACAGTCATAAGGGGAAACTGTTTTTT
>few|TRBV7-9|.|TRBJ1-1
CASSRGTEAFF
TGTGCCAGCAGCCGAGGGACAGAAGCTTTCTTT
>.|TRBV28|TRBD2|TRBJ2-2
CASSTHGTSGANTGELFF
TGTGCCAGCAGTACCCATGGGACTAGCGGGGCGAACACCGGGGAGCTGTTTTTT
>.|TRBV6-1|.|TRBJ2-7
CASRETPGDKGYF
TGTGCCAGCAGGGAGACCCCGGGGGATAAGGGGTACTTC
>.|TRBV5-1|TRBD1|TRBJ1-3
CASSLDGRGLGNTIYF
TGCGCCAGCAGCTTGGACGGCAGGGGGCTTGGAAACACCATATATTTT
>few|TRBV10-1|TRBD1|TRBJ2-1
CASRRDSWGNEQFF
TGCGCCAGCAGACGGGACAGCTGGGGGAATGAGCAGTTCTTC
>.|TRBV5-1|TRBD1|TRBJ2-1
CASSTGVSSYNEQFF
TGCGCCAGCAGTACAGGGGTTAGCTCCTACAATGAGCAGTTCTTC
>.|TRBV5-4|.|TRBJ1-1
CASSPPGVGNTEAFF
TGTGCCAGCAGCCCCCCAGGGGTGGGGAACACTGAAGCTTTCTTT
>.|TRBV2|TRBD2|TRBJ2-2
CASSGTSSNTGELFF
TGTGCCAGCAGCGGGACTAGCAGTAACACCGGGGAGCTGTTTTTT
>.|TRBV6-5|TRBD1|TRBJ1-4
CASSARGTGIEKLFF
TGTGCCAGCAGCGCGAGAGGGACAGGGATTGAAAAACTGTTTTTT